This T cell receptor (beta chain) was recovered during a study of cytomegalovirus exposure and HLA in healthy donors (dated by TCRdb to between 2016 and 2019). Context from the whole study: In an earlier analysis of fewer than 750 of the donors, approximately 260 Gb of sequence data and 95 million to 130 million unique TCR beta sequences from 180 million or so T cells were reported. The later analysis used no new phenotypic data to find candidate immune exposures, relying instead on TCR beta sequences and their occurrence across donors. An earlier analysis of approximately 630 of the donors applied high-throughput TCR beta sequencing to assess whether each TCR beta V gene segment acted as functional or pseudogenic. Because of strong linkage in the cohort, roughly five DR-DQ haplotypes were treated as single units for association and clustering. Donor age, sex, ethnicity and CMV serostatus were collected together with the repertoire data. HLA typing included class I and class II loci at four-digit resolution. The study was designed to test whether signatures of past pathogen exposure could be identified by cataloging public T cell receptors. In a later genetic analysis, genome-wide SNP genotypes for about three fifths of the roughly 670 donors were used, and that subset was treated as a discovery cohort. Using immunosequencing, the study profiled T cell repertoires from approximately 700 subjects and related those repertoires to cytomegalovirus serostatus. Along with the approximately 600-subject first cohort, a separate validation cohort of 120 different subjects was used. Of the 300 to 500 genotyped donors, approximately 80% were placed in the genetic ancestry cluster associated with self-reported Caucasian donors. Typing coverage varied by locus: about 620-640 donors for A, B, C, DRB1 and DQB1; more than 500 for DQA1; about 590 for DPA1; 450 to 480 for DPB1. A later analysis re-examined previously published TCR beta repertoires from about 700 donors and added high-resolution HLA genotyping to investigate patterns of TCR occurrence. To predict cytomegalovirus infection status, the study brought together high-throughput TCR immunosequencing, statistical association of individual TCRs with disease status, and machine learning. Among roughly 400 genotyped donors of the cohort, an average of approximately 220,000 unique TCR beta nucleotide sequences was sequenced per donor, of which roughly 17% were non-productive. An early release that covered about 640 HLA-typed donors contained 300 to 350 gigabases of sequencing data and about 93 million unique TCR sequences. Every repertoire in the discovery cohort had been generated on one and the same sequencing platform.

Concerning this clone: No antigen is known for it. No qualities accompany the bases; no much larger clone lies one base away.

Here is what the overall study found, with its caveats: It was suggested by the authors that the approach could potentially be generalized to other disease states and immunological phenotypes. According to a later analysis, most CMV-associated TCR beta chains appeared to be HLA-restricted, and the HLA associations seemed to be driven largely by CMV exposure. Correlated functional status among segregating V segments might be attributable to linkage disequilibrium, but an unknown experimental factor could not be ruled out. Compared with equally common non-associated chains, HLA-associated TCR beta chains in a later analysis were more clonally expanded and had lower generation probabilities. In a later genetic analysis, a missense DCLRE1C variant was associated with V-gene and J-gene trimming of TCR beta chains, and the association was replicated in an independent cohort. A total of fewer than 200 TCR beta chains were listed by the study as associated with cytomegalovirus. Most TCR sequences were seen in very few donors, while some public TCRs were found in many individuals. Cytomegalovirus status was reported to be diagnosed by the classifier with high specificity and sensitivity in both the original and validation cohorts. In an earlier analysis of about 540 of the donors, most TCR beta V segments were observed in productive rearrangements about 90% or about 30% of the time, broadly matching IMGT annotations. The only immune exposure information available for the cohort was CMV serostatus. This cohort had only TCR beta chains sequenced, and the lack of alpha or paired-chain data limited which features could be detected. A further reported finding was that TCR beta sequences accurately predicted the HLA-A and HLA-B alleles for most subjects in the first cohort. Specific HLA alleles were associated with more than 15,000 TCR beta sequences at a false discovery rate of 0.05 in a later analysis. According to a later analysis, TCR association rates differed among HLA loci, with DRB1 alleles showing the most associated TCRs and HLA-C alleles showing the fewest. Because counts were too low, about 15 rarely observed V segments, including chromosome 9 orphons, were left out of the earlier analysis of approximately 500 of the donors. Because HLA typing was missing for some donors at each locus, association tests included only the typed subset. Assigning TCR associations to individual alleles was difficult when HLA alleles, especially DR and DQ, strongly co-occurred. In vitro tests confirmed that a few of the cytomegalovirus-associated TCR beta chains recognize cytomegalovirus antigens. A cluster of highly shared sequence variants was judged likely to represent a technical artifact of the sequencing pipeline. The presence/absence analyses assumed that sequencing depth was roughly uniform across donors, and that assumption may not be true. In a later analysis, several top co-occurrence clusters were reported to appear linked to parvovirus B19, influenza, CMV and Epstein-Barr virus. According to a later genetic analysis, donors in an Asian-associated ancestry cluster had fewer N-insertions in productive TCRs than the approximately 700-donor mean.

In total, roughly 670 healthy bone marrow donors made up the cohort. Cohort members were all nominally healthy when sampled, although unrecorded immune exposures were likely present. The donor tested CMV seropositive, placing the donor among the roughly 300 seropositive members of the cohort. Each donor provided a peripheral blood sample, and peripheral blood mononuclear cells were used for TCR beta sequencing. Genomic DNA extraction from the blood cell samples was performed with the Qiagen DNeasy Blood Extraction Kit. To prepare the library, the immunoSEQ multiplex PCR assay was applied. For the multiplex PCR, a mixture combining 60 forward primers for TCR Vbeta segments and 13 reverse primers for TCR Jbeta segments was used. Amplification of the CDR3 region of rearranged TCR beta genes was performed with a multiplex PCR assay on genomic DNA. The amplified TCR beta libraries were sequenced on the Illumina HiSeq System as 87-base-pair reads. The authors' pipeline ran thus. Across the 600 to 700 repertoires, a later analysis counted 60 million to 90 million unique TCR beta chains, roughly 11 million of which were shared by at least two donors. Raw reads were error-corrected and collapsed into unique sequences by a nearest-neighbor algorithm in which closely related sequences were merged to remove PCR and sequencing errors. To assign V, D and J gene segments, CDR3 sequences were aligned to IMGT reference sequences. For a sequence to be retained, a match of at least six nucleotides to both a V gene segment and a J gene segment was required. Rearrangements were classified as productive when the CDR3 lacked stop codons and remained in frame with V and J, and all other rearrangements were classified as non-productive. CDR3 was defined by IMGT convention, running from the second conserved V-encoded cysteine to the conserved J-encoded phenylalanine. The earlier analysis of 450 to 750 of the donors excluded any sequence lacking an unambiguous match to a single V gene segment. In an earlier analysis of 587 of the donors, V segments were called functional above 56.7% productive rearrangements and were called segregating when the between-donor standard deviation exceeded 5%. To diagnose cytomegalovirus status from the catalog of TCR beta chain sequences, a statistical classification framework was built. A later analysis assigned V and J genes by comparing TCR nucleotide sequences with IMGT/GENE-DB human TR gene sequences. A later analysis assigned CDR3 sequences and most-parsimonious VDJ recombination scenarios with the TCRdist pipeline. In a later analysis, each TCR beta chain was defined by its CDR3 amino acid sequence together with its V-gene family, and reads without a unique V-gene family were excluded. A later analysis removed several hundred highly shared, low-generation-probability nucleotide sequences to deal with suspected cross-contamination and a sequencing artifact. A later analysis calculated a clonal expansion index for each public chain from normalized within-repertoire ranks of inferred template counts. Generation probabilities in a later analysis came from a VDJ recombination model fitted to out-of-frame rearrangements, and those results were checked against IGoR. In a later analysis, TCR-TCR, TCR-HLA and TCR-CMV co-occurrence was scored with hypergeometric tests, and a repertoire-size bias correction was applied to TCR pairs. In a later analysis, false discovery rates were estimated by permuting HLA or CMV assignments 20 times. In a later analysis, co-occurring TCRs were grouped using DBSCAN, with TCRdist sequence similarity added in when clustering inside HLA-allele-positive subsets. For co-occurrence clustering, repertoires with fewer than 30,000 or more than 120,000 public chains were excluded, along with about five repertoires with anomalous nucleotide sharing. TCRdb obtained this table from immuneACCESS and retained in-frame rearrangements with V and J assigned. These tables miss some clones; where compared with another copy, unresolved V genes account for less than half of the shortfall, and the remainder is unexplained. The DNA gave D and trimming, while V, J and clone size come from that table. A total of 110,000 to 150,000 clones appear in this sample, around 80% of them only once. The top ten clonotypes cover around 6.8% of the sample.

The receptor was isolated from a man aged 35-49 years in good health and CMV-seropositive. Sample: PBMCs.

CDR3 loop: CASSPSSGTRTEAFF. In nucleotides, the sequence is TGCGCCAGCAGCCCATCTTCCGGGACAAGGACTGAAGCTTTCTTT. The chain is assembled from TRBV5-1 and TRBJ1-1; tentative D gene TRBD1, with 6 bases matching. The germline V gene gives CDR1 as SGHRS and CDR2 as YFSETQ. The CDR3 starts with the cysteine, ends with the phenylalanine, and has 15 residues. The only DNA kept is the CDR3, 45 bases in frame from the first base. Trimming costs V 4 bases and J 5 bases, and their ends lie 18 bases apart.